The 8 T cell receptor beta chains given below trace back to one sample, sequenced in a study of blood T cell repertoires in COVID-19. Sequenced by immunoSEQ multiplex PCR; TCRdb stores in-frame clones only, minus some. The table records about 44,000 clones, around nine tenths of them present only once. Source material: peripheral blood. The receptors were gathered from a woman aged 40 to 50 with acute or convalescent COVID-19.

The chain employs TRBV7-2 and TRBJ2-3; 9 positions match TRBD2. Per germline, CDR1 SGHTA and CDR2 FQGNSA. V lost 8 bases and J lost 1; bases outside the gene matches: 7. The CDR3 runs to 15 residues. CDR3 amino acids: CASRRTSDRTDTQYF. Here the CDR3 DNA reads TGTGCCAGCCGACGGACTAGCGACCGCACAGATACGCAGTATTTT.

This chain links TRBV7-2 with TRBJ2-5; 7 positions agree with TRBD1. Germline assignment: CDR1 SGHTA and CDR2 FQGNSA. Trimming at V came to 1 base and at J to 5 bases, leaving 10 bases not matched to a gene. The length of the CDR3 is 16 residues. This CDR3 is CASSLGTGSAWETQYF. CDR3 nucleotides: TGTGCCAGCAGCTTAGGGACAGGAAGCGCCTGGGAGACCCAGTACTTC. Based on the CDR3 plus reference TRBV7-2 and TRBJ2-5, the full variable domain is GAGVSQSPSNKVTEKGKDVELRCDPISGHTALYWYRQSLGQGLEFLIYFQGNSAPDKSGLPSDRFSAERTGGSVSTLTIQRTQQEDSAVYLCASSLGTGSAWETQYFGPGTRLLVL.

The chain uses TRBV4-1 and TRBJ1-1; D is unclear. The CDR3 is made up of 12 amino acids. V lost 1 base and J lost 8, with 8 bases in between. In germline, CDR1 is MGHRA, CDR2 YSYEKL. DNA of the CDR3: TGCGCCAGCAGCCAAGTGGGCACCGAAGCTTTCTTT. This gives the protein CASSQVGTEAFF.

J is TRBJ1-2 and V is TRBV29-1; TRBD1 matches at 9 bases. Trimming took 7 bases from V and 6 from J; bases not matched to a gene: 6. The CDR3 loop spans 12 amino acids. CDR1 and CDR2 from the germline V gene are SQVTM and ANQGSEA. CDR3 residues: CSGRTGEDGYTF. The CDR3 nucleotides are TGCAGCGGTCGGACAGGGGAAGATGGCTACACCTTC.

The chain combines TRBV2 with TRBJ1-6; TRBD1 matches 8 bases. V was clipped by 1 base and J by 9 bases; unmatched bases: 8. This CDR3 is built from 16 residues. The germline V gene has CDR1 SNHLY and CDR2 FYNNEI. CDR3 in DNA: TGTGCCAGCAGTGAAGATTCCCGACAGGGGCGTTCACCCCTCCACTTT. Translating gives CASSEDSRQGRSPLHF.

The CDR3 region is CASSDPATGGGETQYF. The CDR3 nucleotides are TGTGCCAGCAGCGACCCCGCGACAGGGGGTGGGGAGACCCAGTACTTC. V gene TRBV28 combines with J gene TRBJ2-5; 9 bases are a match to TRBD1. Trimming removed 6 bases from V and 5 bases from J; junction bases left unmatched: 13. From germline, CDR1 is MDHEN and CDR2 SYDVKM. The CDR3 loop spans 16 amino acids.

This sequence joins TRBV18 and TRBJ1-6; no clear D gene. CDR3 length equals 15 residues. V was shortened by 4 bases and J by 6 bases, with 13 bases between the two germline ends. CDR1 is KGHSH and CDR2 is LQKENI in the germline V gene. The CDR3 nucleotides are TGTGCCAGCTCACTGGGCGTCGAGGGTAATTCACCCCTCCACTTT. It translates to CASSLGVEGNSPLHF.

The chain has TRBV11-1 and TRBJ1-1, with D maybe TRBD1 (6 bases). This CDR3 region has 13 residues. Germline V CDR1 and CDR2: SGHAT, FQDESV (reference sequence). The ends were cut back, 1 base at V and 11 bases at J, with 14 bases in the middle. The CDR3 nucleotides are TGTGCCAGCAGCTTAGACGGCAGGGGAATGGCTTTCTTT. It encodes CASSLDGRGMAFF.